The T cell receptor beta chain described here comes from a study of post-analysis software for immune sequencing data. Concerning this clonotype itself: No antigen is known for it.

CDR1 and CDR2 (germline): MDHEN, SYDVKM. V lost 5 bases and J lost 1, with 12 bases in between. CDR3 length: 14 amino acids. Study-wide findings and caveats: TRBV5-6, TRBV5-1 and TRBV20-1 were among roughly 5 TRBV segments more frequent in patients than controls. Compared against controls, patients with multiple sclerosis displayed significantly lower normalized Chao1 diversity.

The TCR beta cDNA libraries carried unique molecular identifiers. When about 0.9 to 11 million T cells were used, they gave about 490,000 cDNA molecules. TCRdb redid the calling of the PCR reads with MiXCR, one entry per CDR3 protein. This sample has about 570,000 distinct CDR3 sequences, with under 40% found just once. The sequencing input was blood. The chain has TRBV28 and TRBJ2-7; TRBD1 might be the D (6 bases). This sequence originates from a girl between 2 and 17 years old with multiple sclerosis. CDR3 DNA sequence: TGTGCCAGCAGTCCGCACAGGGAATCCTACGAGCAGTACTTC. Its translation is CASSPHRESYEQYF.